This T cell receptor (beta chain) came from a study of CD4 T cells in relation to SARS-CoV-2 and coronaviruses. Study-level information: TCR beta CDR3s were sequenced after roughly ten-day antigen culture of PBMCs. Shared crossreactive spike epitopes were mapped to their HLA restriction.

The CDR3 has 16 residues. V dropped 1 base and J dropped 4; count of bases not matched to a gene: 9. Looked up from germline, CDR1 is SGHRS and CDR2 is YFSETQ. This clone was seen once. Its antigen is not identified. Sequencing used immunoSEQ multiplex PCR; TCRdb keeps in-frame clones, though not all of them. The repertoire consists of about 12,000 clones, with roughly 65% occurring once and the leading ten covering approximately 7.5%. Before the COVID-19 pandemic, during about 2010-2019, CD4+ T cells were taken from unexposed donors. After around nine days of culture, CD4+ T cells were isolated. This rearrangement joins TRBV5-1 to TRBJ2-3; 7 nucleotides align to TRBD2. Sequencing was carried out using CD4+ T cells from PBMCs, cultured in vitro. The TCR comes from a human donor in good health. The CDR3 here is CASSLSREPRADTQYF. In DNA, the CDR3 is TGCGCCAGCAGCTTGTCGCGGGAGCCTCGGGCAGATACGCAGTATTTT.